This TCR beta chain comes out of a study of CD8+CD57+ T cells in acquired aplastic anemia. This clonotype was recorded at least ten times. Its antigen remains unknown. The V gene's germline CDR1 is MNHEY and CDR2 SVGAGI. The CDR3 extends over 14 amino acids. Trimming at V came to 8 bases and at J to 5 bases, leaving 10 bases not matched to a gene. TCR beta VDJ and CDR3 profiling used genomic DNA as template. TCRdb ran MiXCR on the reads and lists one entry per CDR3 protein. The sample lists some 210,000 distinct CDR3 sequences, over 55% seen once, with approximately 30% in the top ten. Whole-study results and caveats: Fewer than 30 CD8+ CDR3 sequences were shared between patients and controls.

This sequence was found in a human donor in good health. V gene TRBV6-5 combines with J gene TRBJ1-1; 8 positions agree with TRBD1. Sequenced: sorted CD4+, CD8+, or CD8+CD57+ T cells (not recorded which) from PBMCs. For the CDR3, the DNA is TGTGCCAGCGGCCAGGGGGCAATGGAAACTGAAGCTTTCTTT. Translating gives CASGQGAMETEAFF.